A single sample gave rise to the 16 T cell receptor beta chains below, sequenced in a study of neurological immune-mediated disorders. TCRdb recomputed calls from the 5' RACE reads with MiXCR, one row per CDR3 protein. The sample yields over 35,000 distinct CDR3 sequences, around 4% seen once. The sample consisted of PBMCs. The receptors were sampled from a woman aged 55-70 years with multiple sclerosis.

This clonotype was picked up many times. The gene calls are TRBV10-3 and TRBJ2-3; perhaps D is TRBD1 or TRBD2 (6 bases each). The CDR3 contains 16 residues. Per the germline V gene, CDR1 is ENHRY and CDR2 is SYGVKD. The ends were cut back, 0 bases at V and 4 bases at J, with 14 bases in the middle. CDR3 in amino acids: CAISESLAEGADTQYF. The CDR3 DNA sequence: TGTGCCATCAGTGAGTCGTTAGCGGAGGGGGCAGATACGCAGTATTTT.

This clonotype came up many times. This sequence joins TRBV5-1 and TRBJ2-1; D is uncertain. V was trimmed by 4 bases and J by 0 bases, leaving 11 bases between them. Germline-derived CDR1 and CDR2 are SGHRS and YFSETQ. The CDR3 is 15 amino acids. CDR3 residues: CASSRYSDSYNEQFF. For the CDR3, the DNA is TGCGCCAGCAGCAGGTACAGTGACTCCTACAATGAGCAGTTCTTC.

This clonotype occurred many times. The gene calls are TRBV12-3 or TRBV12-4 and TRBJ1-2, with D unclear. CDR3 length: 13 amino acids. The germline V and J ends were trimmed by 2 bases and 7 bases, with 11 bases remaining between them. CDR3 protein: CASSLSSGFGYTF. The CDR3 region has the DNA TGTGCCAGCAGTTTATCATCGGGGTTTGGCTACACCTTC.

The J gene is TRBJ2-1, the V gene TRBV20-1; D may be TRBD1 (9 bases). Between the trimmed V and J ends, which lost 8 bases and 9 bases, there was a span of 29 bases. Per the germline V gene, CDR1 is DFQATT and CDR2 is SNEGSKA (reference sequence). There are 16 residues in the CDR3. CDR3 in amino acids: CSYPRTGDWREVEQFF. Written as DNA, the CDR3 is TGCAGTTACCCTAGGACAGGGGATTGGCGGGAGGTTGAGCAGTTCTTC.

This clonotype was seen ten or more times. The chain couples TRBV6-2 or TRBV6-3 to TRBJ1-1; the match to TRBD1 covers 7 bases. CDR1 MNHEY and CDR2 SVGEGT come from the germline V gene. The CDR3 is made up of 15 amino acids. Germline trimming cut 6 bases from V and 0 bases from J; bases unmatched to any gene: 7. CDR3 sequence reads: CASSRGTELNTEAFF. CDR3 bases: TGTGCCAGCAGCCGAGGGACAGAACTGAACACTGAAGCTTTCTTT.

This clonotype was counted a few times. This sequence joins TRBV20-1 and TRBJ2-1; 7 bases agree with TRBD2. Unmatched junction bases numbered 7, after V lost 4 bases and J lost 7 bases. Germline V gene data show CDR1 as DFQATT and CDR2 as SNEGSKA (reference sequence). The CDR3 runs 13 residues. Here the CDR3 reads CSAKKASGNEQFF. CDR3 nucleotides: TGCAGTGCTAAGAAAGCTAGCGGTAATGAGCAGTTCTTC.

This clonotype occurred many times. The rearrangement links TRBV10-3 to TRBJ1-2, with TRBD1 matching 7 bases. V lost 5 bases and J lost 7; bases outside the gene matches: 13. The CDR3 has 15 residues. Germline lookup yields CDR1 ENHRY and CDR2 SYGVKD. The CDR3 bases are TGTGCCATCAGTACGCCGACAGGGCCGATGGTTGGCTACACCTTC. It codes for CAISTPTGPMVGYTF.

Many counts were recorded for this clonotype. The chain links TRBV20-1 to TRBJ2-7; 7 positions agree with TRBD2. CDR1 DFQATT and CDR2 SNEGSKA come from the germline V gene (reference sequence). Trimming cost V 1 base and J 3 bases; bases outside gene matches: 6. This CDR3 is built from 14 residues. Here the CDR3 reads CSARVMAGDYEQYF. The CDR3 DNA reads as TGCAGTGCTAGAGTAATGGCGGGAGACTACGAGCAGTACTTC.

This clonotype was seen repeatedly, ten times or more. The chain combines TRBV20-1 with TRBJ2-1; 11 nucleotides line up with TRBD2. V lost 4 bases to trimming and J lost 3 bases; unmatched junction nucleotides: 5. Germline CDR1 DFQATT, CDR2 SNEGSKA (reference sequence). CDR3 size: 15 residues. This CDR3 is CSATIAGGVYNEQFF. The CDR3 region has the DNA TGCAGTGCTACCATAGCGGGAGGGGTCTACAATGAGCAGTTCTTC.

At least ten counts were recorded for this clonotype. DNA of the CDR3: TGTGCCAGCAGTCCCGAGAATGAAAAACTGTTTTTT. It encodes CASSPENEKLFF. The chain recombines TRBV12-3 or TRBV12-4 with TRBJ1-4; D not resolved. The CDR3 length is 12 residues. V was shortened by 5 bases and J by 5 bases, with 6 bases between the two germline ends.

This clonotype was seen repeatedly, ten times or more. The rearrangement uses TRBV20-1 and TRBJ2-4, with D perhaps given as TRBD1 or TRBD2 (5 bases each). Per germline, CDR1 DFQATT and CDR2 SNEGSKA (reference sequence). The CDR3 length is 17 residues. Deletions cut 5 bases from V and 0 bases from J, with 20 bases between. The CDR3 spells CSAQKGTGDLAKNIQYF. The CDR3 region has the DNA TGCAGTGCTCAAAAGGGGACGGGCGACTTAGCCAAAAACATTCAGTACTTC.

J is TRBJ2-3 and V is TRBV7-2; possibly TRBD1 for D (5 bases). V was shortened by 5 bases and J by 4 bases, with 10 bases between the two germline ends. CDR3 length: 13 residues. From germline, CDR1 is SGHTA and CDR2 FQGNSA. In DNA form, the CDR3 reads TGTGCCAGCAGCCGACCAGGGTCAGATACGCAGTATTTT. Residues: CASSRPGSDTQYF.

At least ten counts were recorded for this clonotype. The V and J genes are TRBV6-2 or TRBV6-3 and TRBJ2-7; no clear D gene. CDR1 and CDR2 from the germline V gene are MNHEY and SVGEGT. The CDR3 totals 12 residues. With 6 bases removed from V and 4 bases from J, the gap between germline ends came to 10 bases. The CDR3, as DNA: TGTGCCAGCAGCCTCGTAGGATACGAGCAGTACGTC. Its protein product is CASSLVGYEQYV.

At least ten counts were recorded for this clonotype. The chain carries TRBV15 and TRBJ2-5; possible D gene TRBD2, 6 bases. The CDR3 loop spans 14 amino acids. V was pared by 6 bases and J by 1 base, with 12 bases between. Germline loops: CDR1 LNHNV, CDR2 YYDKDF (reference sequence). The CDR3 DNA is TGTGCCACCAGGCCCCCGGGGGTCCAAGAGACCCAGTACTTC. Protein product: CATRPPGVQETQYF.

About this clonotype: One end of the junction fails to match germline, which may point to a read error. The DNA of the CDR3 is TGCAGTGCCAGAGATGAGGTGGTGGGGGGCTCAGATACGCAGTATTTT. The encoded protein is CSARDEVVGGSDTQYF. The chain employs TRBV20-1 and TRBJ2-3; possibly TRBD1 or TRBD2 for D (6 bases each). This CDR3 is 16 amino acids long. Per germline, CDR1 DFQATT and CDR2 SNEGSKA (reference sequence).

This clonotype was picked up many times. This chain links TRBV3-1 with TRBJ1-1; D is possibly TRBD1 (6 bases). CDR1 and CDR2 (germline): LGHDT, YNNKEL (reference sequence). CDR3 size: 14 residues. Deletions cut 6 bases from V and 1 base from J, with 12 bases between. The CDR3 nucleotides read TGTGCCAGCAGGCCCGGGACAACGAACACTGAAGCTTTCTTT. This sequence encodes CASRPGTTNTEAFF.